This is a list of T cell receptor beta chains from one sample in a study of CD8+CD57+ T cells in acquired aplastic anemia. TCRdb reprocessed the reads with MiXCR, giving one entry per CDR3 protein. The sample records fewer than 250,000 distinct CDR3 sequences, less than 60% being singletons. The sample comprised sorted CD4+, CD8+, or CD8+CD57+ T cells (not recorded which) from PBMCs. These receptors came from a human donor with aplastic anemia. Each CDR3 is given with its conserved first and last residue. D genes are given only for firm matches. Part of the rows lack a size; the others show once, few, many or a class for expanded clones.

clone size	V gene	D gene	J gene	CDR3 protein	CDR3 DNA
.	TRBV20-1	.	TRBJ1-5	CSANWGSDSNQPQHF	TGCAGTGCTAATTGGGGTTCAGATAGCAATCAGCCCCAGCATTTT
.	TRBV14	TRBD1	TRBJ1-4	CASSHVSTGGNEKLFF	TGTGCCAGCAGCCACGTCTCGACAGGGGGGAATGAAAAACTGTTTTTT
many	TRBV4-1	.	TRBJ2-7	CASSSLGGARGGDEQYF	TGCGCCAGCAGCTCCTTGGGGGGTGCCAGGGGCGGCGACGAGCAGTACTTC
.	TRBV25-1	.	TRBJ1-1	CASSRDNAWGTEAFF	TGTGCCAGCAGTCGGGACAACGCATGGGGCACTGAAGCTTTCTTT
once	TRBV7-9	TRBD1	TRBJ1-2	CASSSLQGASYGYTF	TGTGCCAGCAGCTCGTTACAGGGGGCATCCTATGGCTACACCTTC
many	TRBV19	TRBD1	TRBJ2-6	CASSTPGQGNGANVLTF	TGTGCCAGTAGTACGCCGGGACAGGGAAATGGGGCCAACGTCCTGACTTTC
.	TRBV9	.	TRBJ1-4	CASSAEGEKLFF	TGTGCCAGCAGCGCGGAAGGCGAAAAACTGTTTTTT
many	TRBV5-1	TRBD1	TRBJ2-2	CASSLVTGDTGELFF	TGCGCCAGCAGCTTGGTAACAGGGGACACCGGGGAGCTGTTTTTT
.	TRBV28	TRBD2	TRBJ2-5	CASERGGLETQYF	TGTGCCAGCGAGCGGGGAGGGTTAGAGACCCAGTACTTC
many	TRBV2	.	TRBJ1-5	CASRGRYSNQPQHF	TGTGCCAGCAGAGGGCGGTATAGCAATCAGCCCCAGCATTTT
.	TRBV20-1	.	TRBJ2-7	CSARGARSSYEQYF	TGCAGTGCAAGGGGGGCCCGAAGCTCCTACGAGCAGTACTTC
.	TRBV10-3	TRBD2	TRBJ2-7	CAISESGLPGGYEQYF	TGTGCCATCAGTGAGTCAGGTCTCCCGGGGGGCTACGAGCAGTACTTC
once	TRBV2	.	TRBJ1-2	CASSLQGQVGGYTF	TGTGCCAGCAGCCTTCAGGGGCAGGTCGGTGGCTACACCTTC
.	TRBV15	.	TRBJ2-1	CATSRDGGNEQFF	TGTGCCACCAGCAGAGATGGGGGCAATGAGCAGTTCTTC
many	TRBV9	.	TRBJ2-3	CASSVAGETDTQYF	TGTGCCAGCAGCGTAGCGGGGGAGACAGATACGCAGTATTTT
many	TRBV7-2	.	TRBJ1-1	CASSRDIMNTEAFF	TGTGCCAGCAGCCGGGACATTATGAACACTGAAGCTTTCTTT
.	TRBV11-2	TRBD2	TRBJ2-7	CASSSHLAGVSQEQYF	TGTGCCAGCAGCTCGCATCTAGCGGGAGTCTCACAGGAGCAGTACTTC
.	TRBV7-9	.	TRBJ2-7	CASSLKGQYYEQYF	TGTGCCAGCAGCTTAAAAGGACAGTACTACGAGCAGTACTTC
.	TRBV2	TRBD1	TRBJ1-5	CASSDRVDQPQHF	TGTGCCAGCTCTGACAGGGTGGATCAGCCCCAGCATTTT
few	TRBV2	.	TRBJ1-2	CASSEYGDGYTF	TGTGCCAGCAGTGAATATGGTGATGGCTACACCTTC
many	TRBV11-2	.	TRBJ1-2	CASTPDRGKEGYTF	TGTGCCAGCACCCCCGACCGGGGCAAAGAGGGCTACACCTTC
many	TRBV28	TRBD1	TRBJ1-6	CASRPAQLTGGRSPLHF	TGTGCCAGCAGACCTGCTCAATTGACAGGGGGAAGATCACCCCTCCACTTT
many	TRBV4-1	TRBD2	TRBJ2-7	CASSQFPGLAGASSYEQYF	TGCGCCAGCAGCCAATTCCCAGGACTAGCGGGGGCAAGCTCCTACGAGCAGTACTTC
.	TRBV20-1	TRBD1	TRBJ2-5	CSASKPGQGAEETQYF	TGCAGTGCTAGTAAACCGGGACAGGGGGCAGAAGAGACCCAGTACTTC
many	TRBV9	.	TRBJ1-1	CASSVVTGMNTEAFF	TGTGCCAGCAGCGTAGTTACAGGGATGAACACTGAAGCTTTCTTT
many	TRBV6-5	.	TRBJ2-2	CAAAWGTGELFF	TGTGCAGCAGCGTGGGGCACCGGGGAGCTGTTTTTT
.	TRBV11-3	TRBD1	TRBJ2-1	CASSGLGTEFYNEQFF	TGTGCCAGCTCAGGTTTGGGGACAGAATTTTACAATGAGCAGTTCTTC
.	TRBV7-2	TRBD2	TRBJ2-1	CASSLPGRFNEQFF	TGTGCCAGCAGCTTACCCGGGAGGTTCAATGAGCAGTTCTTC